The entry that follows covers one TCR beta chain sequence. This clonotype was recorded many times. This receptor's antigen is unknown. The sample holds no much larger clone one base away, and base qualities are not on file. The data belong to a study of spatial heterogeneity in lung cancer (dated by TCRdb to between 2017 and 2020). A note on the overall study: Beta-chain transcripts were consistently detected in greater numbers than alpha-chain transcripts, which likely reflected higher beta-chain transcript abundance. Both alpha and beta chains were TCR-sequenced in samples taken at surgery, namely 220 tumor regions, roughly 64 matched nontumor lung samples and a few dozen PBMC samples. In the raw uncorrected reads, each unique combination of TCR and UMI appeared more than ten times on average. TCR alpha and beta repertoires were quantitatively compared across multiple tumor regions, matched nontumor lung and blood in non-small cell lung cancer. Nonsynonymous mutation counts, determined by whole-exome sequencing of tumor tissue, were related to TCR repertoire features. On the study overall, not on this receptor specifically: Additional single-cell paired TCR alpha and beta sequencing was considered necessary to confirm, at a functional level, the hypothesis that regional TCRs recognize regional mutations. Ubiquitous expanded tumor TCRs showed up in blood more often at tumor resection than at routine follow-up.

The time point label for this specimen denotes: sample taken at primary tumor resection. For TCR sequencing, whole RNA was extracted from tumor and nontumor lung tissue, or from cryopreserved PBMC samples, and no cell sorting was done. Samples were obtained from 72 patients with early-stage, untreated non-small cell lung cancer from the lung TRACERx cohort. A patient was chosen for TCR sequencing only when enough RNA was available from at least two tumor regions. Library preparation used 5' RACE. TCRdb lists the instrument as NextSeq 500. In the TCR library protocol, a unique molecular identifier was attached to each TCR cDNA molecule so that PCR and sequencing errors could be corrected. Per the authors' processing: Decombinator tools were used for TCR identification, UMI-based error correction and CDR3 extraction. Expanded TCRs were defined as those above a frequency of 2 per 1,000, corresponding to the top 1% of the tumor frequency distribution. Each repertoire was subsampled 100 times to 5,000 TCRs, after which Renyi diversity was computed with the R vegan package. CDR3 similarity networks were built from amino acid triplet string-kernel similarity, with CDR3s being connected when pairwise similarity was above 0.82. The public reads were quality trimmed at Q25 with fastp and then assembled into clones with MiXCR by TCRdb, keeping productive beta chains. Rows matching on CDR3 protein sequence are summarized as one entry with the most common DNA and genes. TCRdb's processing, not the authors', yielded these V and J calls. The table for this sample lists roughly 48,000 distinct CDR3 sequences; roughly 5% of them were counted only once. The ten largest clones take up around 10% of the sample.

This TCR was recovered from a male donor with early-stage non-small cell lung cancer. The source material was PBMCs, sampled at surgery.

Here is the DNA: TGTGCCAGCAGCCCTCAGCCGGTTGGGGAGGGCCGGTCGTTTCTGGATGAGCAGTTCTTC. Translated, this gives CASSPQPVGEGRSFLDEQFF. Recombination linked TRBV7-2 to TRBJ2-1; 7 of the junction bases match TRBD2. The CDR1 and CDR2 encoded by the germline V gene are SGHTA and FQGNSA. V ends up 5 bases short and J 8 bases short, with an unmatched junction base count of 27. Including the terminal cysteine and phenylalanine, the CDR3 comprises 20 residues. The only DNA kept is the CDR3, 60 bases in frame from the first base.